Following are 6 T cell receptor beta chains from one sample sequenced in a study of neurological immune-mediated disorders. TCRdb processed the 5' RACE reads anew with MiXCR; each CDR3 protein has one entry. The data show about 55,000 distinct CDR3 sequences, approximately 3.9% seen once. Material: PBMCs. The source of these receptors is a man under 40 with multiple sclerosis.

This clonotype was observed at least ten times. The chain couples TRBV12-3 or TRBV12-4 to TRBJ2-5, with a possible D match to TRBD2 (6 bases). The CDR3 extends over 15 amino acids. V was shortened by 6 bases and J by 4 bases, with 18 bases between the two germline ends. The CDR3 nucleotides are TGTGCCAGCAGCCGTGGGACTTTGGGACCAGAGACCCAGTACTTC. Translating gives CASSRGTLGPETQYF.

This clonotype was picked up many times. The chain is built from TRBV20-1 and TRBJ2-1; D may correspond to TRBD1 or TRBD2 (6 bases each). CDR3 length: 15 residues. Germline assignment: CDR1 DFQATT and CDR2 SNEGSKA (reference sequence). V was trimmed by 6 bases and J by 0 bases, leaving 15 bases between them. In DNA form, the CDR3 reads TGCAGTGCCGGACTCGGGGGCTTCTCCTACAATGAGCAGTTCTTC. This translates into CSAGLGGFSYNEQFF.

Remarks on this clonotype: A much larger clone is a single base away; this may be a read error. The chain uses TRBV4-2 and TRBJ2-2; D gene ambiguous. The germline V and J ends were trimmed by 0 bases and 4 bases, with 6 bases remaining between them. Germline-derived CDR1 and CDR2 are LGHNA and YNFKEQ. The CDR3 length is 14 residues. CDR3 sequence (DNA): TGTGCCAGCAGCCAAGAAAGATCCACCGGGGAGCTGTTTTTT. This sequence encodes CASSQERSTGELFF.

This clonotype has at least ten counts. The chain uses TRBV9 and TRBJ2-7; 8 positions match TRBD2. J was trimmed by 3 bases and V by 3 bases; bases with no gene match: 11. Per the germline V gene, CDR1 is SGDLS and CDR2 is YYNGEE. CDR3 length equals 16 residues. Written as DNA, the CDR3 is TGTGCCAGCAGCGCCCACGCCGGTAGCGGGATCTACGAGCAGTACTTC. Protein product: CASSAHAGSGIYEQYF.

This clonotype was picked up many times. V usage is TRBV6-5 and J usage is TRBJ2-7, with 7 bases matching TRBD1. This CDR3 is built from 14 residues. V lost 8 bases to trimming and J lost 4 bases; unmatched junction nucleotides: 11. CDR1 and CDR2 (germline): MNHEY, SVGAGI. CDR3 sequence (DNA): TGTGCCAGCGCCAAGGGGGACAGATCTTACGAGCAGTACTTC. Protein product: CASAKGDRSYEQYF.

This clonotype was seen ten or more times. The chain links TRBV3-1 to TRBJ2-7; 9 positions agree with TRBD1. Germline loops: CDR1 LGHDT, CDR2 YNNKEL (reference sequence). V shed 4 bases, J shed 13 bases, and the junction held 8 bases outside the gene matches. The length of the CDR3 is 12 residues. The CDR3 sequence: CASSRDRDRVYF. CDR3 bases: TGTGCCAGCAGCCGCGACCGGGACAGGGTCTACTTC.